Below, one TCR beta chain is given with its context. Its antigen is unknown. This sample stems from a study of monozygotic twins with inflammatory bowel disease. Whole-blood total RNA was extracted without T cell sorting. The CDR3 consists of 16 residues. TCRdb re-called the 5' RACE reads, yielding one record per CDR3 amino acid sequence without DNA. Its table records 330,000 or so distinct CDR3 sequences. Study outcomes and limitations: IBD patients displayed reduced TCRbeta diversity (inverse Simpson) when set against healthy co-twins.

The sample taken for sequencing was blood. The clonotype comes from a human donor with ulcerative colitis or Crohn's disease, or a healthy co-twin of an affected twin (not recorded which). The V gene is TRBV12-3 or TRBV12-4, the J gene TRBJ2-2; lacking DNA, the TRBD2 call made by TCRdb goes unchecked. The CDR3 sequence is CASSFPGAGLTGELFF.